Listed below are T cell receptor beta chains from one sample, sequenced in a study of shared T cell receptors in the human thymus. Here immunoSEQ multiplex PCR was the method, and the copy in TCRdb shows in-frame clones only, minus some. The sample yields 600,000 or so clones, around 87% seen once. These data also featured in a second study, about human thymus T cells.

The sequencing input was thymocytes. These receptors were collected from a boy in the first two years of life with a congenital heart defect. Both conserved end residues are part of each CDR3. Each record gives: J gene, CDR3 length, V gene, CDR3 protein.

>TRBJ2-1|16|TRBV7-2
CASSLSLAGDGSEQFF
>TRBJ1-5|16|TRBV28
CASSPIQPHSNQPQHF
>TRBJ2-5|15|TRBV7-7
CASSLLPSGRETQYF
>TRBJ2-7|14|TRBV13
CASSLDRFSYEQYF
>TRBJ2-7|17|TRBV11-2
CASSAGGGRGGNYEQYF
>TRBJ2-6|16|TRBV7-6
CASSPPGESGANVLTF
>TRBJ2-1|17|TRBV7-6
CASSSRLAGHSYNEQFF
>TRBJ2-7|14|TRBV11-1
CASSHLAGRYEQYF
>TRBJ2-5|12|TRBV7-8
CASSPNQETQYF
>TRBJ2-1|16|TRBV25-1
CASSEGGQGYYNEQFF
>TRBJ1-1|15|TRBV4-1
CASSQVQDLTQRAFF
>TRBJ2-7|17|TRBV7-2
CASSLSLAGPSPWEQYF
>TRBJ2-2|15|TRBV30
CAWSPRLANTGELFF
>TRBJ2-7|16|TRBV14
CASSQGPGTGEHEQYF
>TRBJ2-1|14|TRBV5-6
CASSRQGSYNEQFF
>TRBJ1-5|15|TRBV7-2
CASSLGEGPNQPQHF
>TRBJ2-5|15|TRBV5-5
CASSETSGAGETQYF
>TRBJ1-4|18|TRBV5-1
CASSYQIQPRDKGEKLFF
>TRBJ2-7|14|TRBV28
CASIGGQGSYEQYF
>TRBJ2-7|13|TRBV29-1
CSVALANSYEQYF
>TRBJ1-1|16|TRBV2
CASGLKSGTGSTEAFF
>TRBJ2-7|14|TRBV28
CATQQETVPNEQYF
>TRBJ2-7|15|TRBV7-9
CASSQNQGLSYEQYF
>TRBJ2-5|17|TRBV7-7
CASSPHWDSGARETQYF
>TRBJ1-1|16|TRBV4-3
CASSQDLKAGRTEAFF
>TRBJ1-1|17|TRBV9
CASSVEEQGDVNTEAFF
>TRBJ1-6|16|TRBV10-3
CAISESAGTYNSPLHF
>TRBJ2-2|15|TRBV6-5
CASSPGHLNTGELFF
>TRBJ1-1|16|TRBV15
CATSLGTGVLNTEAFF
>TRBJ2-1|16|TRBV4-3
CASSQARKEITDEQFF
>TRBJ2-2|12|TRBV2
CASRTHTGELFF
>TRBJ2-2|16|TRBV5-1
CASSLMAETNTGELFF
>TRBJ1-6|17|TRBV5-6
CASSSVDSRVYNSPLHF
>TRBJ1-4|19|TRBV4-1
CASSQDKTDSPHANEKLFF
>TRBJ2-5|17|TRBV4-3
CASSQEPRQGAWETQYF
>TRBJ1-6|21|TRBV4-3
CASSQGPGDGEDRSYNSPLHF
>TRBJ2-7|17|TRBV27
CASSVGLAGSPGYEQYF
>TRBJ2-1|20|TRBV27
CASSSFMRFEGVSSYNEQFF
>TRBJ2-3|19|TRBV11-2
CASSLDPPITSGAPDTQYF
>TRBJ2-7|17|TRBV5-1
CASSLGRDSPTSYEQYF
>TRBJ2-2|17|TRBV4-1
CASSQEADRGVTGELFF
>TRBJ2-5|13|TRBV14
CASSPGDGKTQYF
>TRBJ2-7|17|TRBV7-6
CASSLDTASGRLYEQYF
>TRBJ2-3|15|TRBV9
CASSVGTGSTDTQYF
>TRBJ1-4|15|TRBV5-8
CASSQLGRYNEKLFF
>TRBJ2-7|15|TRBV28
CASSLGQGRSYEQYF
>TRBJ1-1|18|TRBV27
CASSLRLGTGGRNTEAFF
>TRBJ1-2|12|TRBV19
CASSGTGLGYTF
>TRBJ2-7|16|TRBV4-3
CASSQASRQGGYEQYF
>TRBJ2-6|17|TRBV5-1
CASSLNRMPSGANVLTF
>TRBJ1-1|13|TRBV4-1
CASSQVGQDEAFF
>TRBJ2-1|12|TRBV7-9
CASSEGGNEQFF
>TRBJ2-7|14|TRBV28
CASSLENHSYEQYF
>TRBJ2-5|21|TRBV15
CATSTRRVLAEADSAQETQYF
>TRBJ2-2|14|TRBV6-1
CASRGGVRTGELFF
>TRBJ2-1|14|TRBV4-3
CASSQEGAGGEQFF
>TRBJ2-7|14|TRBV7-2
CASSFSATPNEQYF
>TRBJ2-3|15|TRBV6-1
CASSGTSGEVDTQYF